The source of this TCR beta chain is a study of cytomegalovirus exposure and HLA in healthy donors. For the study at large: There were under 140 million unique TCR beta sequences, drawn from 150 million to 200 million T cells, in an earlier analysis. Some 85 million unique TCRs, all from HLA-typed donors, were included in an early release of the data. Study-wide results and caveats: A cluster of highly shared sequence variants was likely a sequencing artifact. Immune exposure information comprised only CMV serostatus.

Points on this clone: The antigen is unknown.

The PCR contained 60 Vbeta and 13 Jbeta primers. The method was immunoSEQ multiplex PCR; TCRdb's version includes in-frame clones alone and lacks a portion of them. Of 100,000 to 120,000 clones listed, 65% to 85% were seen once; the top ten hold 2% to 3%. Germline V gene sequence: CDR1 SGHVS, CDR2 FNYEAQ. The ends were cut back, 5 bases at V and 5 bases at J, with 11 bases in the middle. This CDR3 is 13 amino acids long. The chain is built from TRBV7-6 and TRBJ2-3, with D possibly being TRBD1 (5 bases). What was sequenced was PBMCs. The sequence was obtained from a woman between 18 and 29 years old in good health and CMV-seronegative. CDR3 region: CASSPFDRDTQYF. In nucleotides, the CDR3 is TGTGCCAGCAGCCCCTTTGACAGAGATACGCAGTATTTT.